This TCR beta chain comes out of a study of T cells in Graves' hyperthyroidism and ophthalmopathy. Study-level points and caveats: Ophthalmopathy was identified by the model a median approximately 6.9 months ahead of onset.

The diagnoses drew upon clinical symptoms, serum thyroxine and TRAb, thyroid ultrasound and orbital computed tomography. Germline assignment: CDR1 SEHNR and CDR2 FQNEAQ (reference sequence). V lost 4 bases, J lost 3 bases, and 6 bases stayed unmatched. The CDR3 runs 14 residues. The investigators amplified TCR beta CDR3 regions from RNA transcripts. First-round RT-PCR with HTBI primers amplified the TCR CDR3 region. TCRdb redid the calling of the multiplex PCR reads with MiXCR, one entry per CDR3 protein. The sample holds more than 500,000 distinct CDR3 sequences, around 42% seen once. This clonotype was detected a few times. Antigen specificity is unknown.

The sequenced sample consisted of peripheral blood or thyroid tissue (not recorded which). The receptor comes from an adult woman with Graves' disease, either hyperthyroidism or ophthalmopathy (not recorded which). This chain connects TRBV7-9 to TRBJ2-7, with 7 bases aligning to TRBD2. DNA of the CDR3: TGTGCCAGCAGCTCCCATAGGGAGGGCTACGAGCAGTACTTC. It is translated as CASSSHREGYEQYF.